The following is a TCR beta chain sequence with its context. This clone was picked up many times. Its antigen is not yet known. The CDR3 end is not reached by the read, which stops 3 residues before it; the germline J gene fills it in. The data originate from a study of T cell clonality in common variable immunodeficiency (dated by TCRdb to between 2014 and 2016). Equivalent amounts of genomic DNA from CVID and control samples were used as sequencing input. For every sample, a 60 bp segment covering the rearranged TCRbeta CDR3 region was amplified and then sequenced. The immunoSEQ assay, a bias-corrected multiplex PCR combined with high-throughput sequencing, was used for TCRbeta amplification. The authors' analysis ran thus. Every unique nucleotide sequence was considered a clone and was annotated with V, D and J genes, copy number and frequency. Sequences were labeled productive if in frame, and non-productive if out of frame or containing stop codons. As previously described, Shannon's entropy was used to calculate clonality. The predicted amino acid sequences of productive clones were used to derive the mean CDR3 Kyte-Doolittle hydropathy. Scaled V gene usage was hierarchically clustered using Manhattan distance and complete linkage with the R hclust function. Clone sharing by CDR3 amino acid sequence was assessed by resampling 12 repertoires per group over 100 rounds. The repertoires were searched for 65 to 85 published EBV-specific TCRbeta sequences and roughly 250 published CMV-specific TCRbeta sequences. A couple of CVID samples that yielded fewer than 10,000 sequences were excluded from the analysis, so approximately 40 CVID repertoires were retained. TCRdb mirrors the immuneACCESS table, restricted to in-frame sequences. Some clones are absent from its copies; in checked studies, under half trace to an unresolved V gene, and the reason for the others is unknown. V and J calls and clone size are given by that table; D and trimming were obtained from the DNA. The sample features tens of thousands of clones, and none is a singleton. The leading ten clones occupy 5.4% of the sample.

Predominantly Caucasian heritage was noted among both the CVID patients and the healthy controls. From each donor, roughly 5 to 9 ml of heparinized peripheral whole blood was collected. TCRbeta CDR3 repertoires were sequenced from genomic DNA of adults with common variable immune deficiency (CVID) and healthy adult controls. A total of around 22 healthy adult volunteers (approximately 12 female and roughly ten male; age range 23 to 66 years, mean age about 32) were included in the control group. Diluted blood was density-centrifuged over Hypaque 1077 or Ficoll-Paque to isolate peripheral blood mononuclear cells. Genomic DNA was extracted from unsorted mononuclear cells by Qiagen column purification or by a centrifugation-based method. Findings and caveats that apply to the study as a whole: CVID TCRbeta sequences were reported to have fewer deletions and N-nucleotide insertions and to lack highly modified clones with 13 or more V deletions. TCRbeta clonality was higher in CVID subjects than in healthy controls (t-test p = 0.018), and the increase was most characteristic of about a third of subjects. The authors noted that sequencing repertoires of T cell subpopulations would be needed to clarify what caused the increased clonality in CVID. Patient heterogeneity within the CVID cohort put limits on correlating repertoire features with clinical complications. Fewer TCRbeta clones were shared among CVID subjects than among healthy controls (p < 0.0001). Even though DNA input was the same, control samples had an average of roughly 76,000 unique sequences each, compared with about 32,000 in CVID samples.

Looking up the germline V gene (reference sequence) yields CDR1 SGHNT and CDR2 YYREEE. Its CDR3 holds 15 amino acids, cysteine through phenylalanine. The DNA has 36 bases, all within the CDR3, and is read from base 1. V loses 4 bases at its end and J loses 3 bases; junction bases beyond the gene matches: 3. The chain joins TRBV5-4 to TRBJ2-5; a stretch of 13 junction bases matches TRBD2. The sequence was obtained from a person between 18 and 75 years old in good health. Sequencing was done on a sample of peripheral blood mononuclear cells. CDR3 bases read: TGTGCCAGCAGCCCCGGGACTAGCGGGGAAGAGACC. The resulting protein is CASSPGTSGEET. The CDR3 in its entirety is CASSPGTSGEETQYF.